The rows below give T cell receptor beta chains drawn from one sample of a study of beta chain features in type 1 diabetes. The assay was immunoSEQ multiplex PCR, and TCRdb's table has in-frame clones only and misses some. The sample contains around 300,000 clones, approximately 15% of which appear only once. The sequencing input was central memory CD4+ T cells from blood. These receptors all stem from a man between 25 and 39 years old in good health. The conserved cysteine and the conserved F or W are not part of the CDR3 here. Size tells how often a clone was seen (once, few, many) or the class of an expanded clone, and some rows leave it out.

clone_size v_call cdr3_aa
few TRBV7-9 ASSLARDDEKLF
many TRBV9 ASSSIGTAGSYEQY
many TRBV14 ASSRMGGSYNEQF
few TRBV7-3 ASSLDLTGVNQPQH
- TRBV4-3 ASSRETGSYEQY
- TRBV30 AWTPQFNYGYT
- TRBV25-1 ASNPLGTGFNEQF
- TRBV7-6 ASSNRETDTQY
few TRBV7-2 ASSGDRGPQETQY
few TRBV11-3 ASSLGMGGYT
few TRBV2 ASSLETQY
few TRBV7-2 ASSSPQGKETQY
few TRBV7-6 ASSNKGGGPVTGELF
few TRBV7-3 ASSFAASTDTQY
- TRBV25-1 ASSEYNTGWETQY
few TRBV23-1 ASSQLGTSGNNEQF
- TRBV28 ASSSRDDEQF
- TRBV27 ASSFGAYTDTQY
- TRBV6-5 ASSRQSNSPLH
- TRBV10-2 ASRPSGTSGASTGELF
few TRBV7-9 ASSLAGVTYEQY
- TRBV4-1 ASSQPFRGAEAF
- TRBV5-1 ASQIQGAYEQF
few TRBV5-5 ASSTGGHLSSYNEQF
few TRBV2 ASSLTGVAYNEQF
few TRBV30 AWRGTGGSGELF
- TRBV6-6 ASSSDTHEQY
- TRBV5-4 ASSLWRDEETQY
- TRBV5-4 ASSQGGTGASNTEAF
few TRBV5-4 ASSRTGGDYEQY
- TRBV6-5 ASSTTDRARNEQY
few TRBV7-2 ASSSARGRRTGELF
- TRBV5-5 ASSLDRGETQY
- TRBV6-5 ASSTLVPAGELF
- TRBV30 AWKKGAGTPNGGYT
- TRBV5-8 ASSLSATSNQPQH
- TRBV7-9 ASSRTEKLF
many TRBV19 ASTEDRVVGGYT
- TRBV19 ASADRTNSPLH
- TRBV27 ASSSGTRVVSYNEQF
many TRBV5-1 ASSVEGARRTQY
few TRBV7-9 ASSHDRDTEAF